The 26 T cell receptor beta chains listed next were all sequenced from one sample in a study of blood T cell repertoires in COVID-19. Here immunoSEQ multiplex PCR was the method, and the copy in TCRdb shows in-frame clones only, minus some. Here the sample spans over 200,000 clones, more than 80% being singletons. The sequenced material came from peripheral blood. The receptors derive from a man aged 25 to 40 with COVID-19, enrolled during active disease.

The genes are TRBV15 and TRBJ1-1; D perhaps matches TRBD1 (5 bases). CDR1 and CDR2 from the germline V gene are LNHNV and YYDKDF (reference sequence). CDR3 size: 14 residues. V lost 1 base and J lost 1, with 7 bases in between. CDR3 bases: TGTGCCACCAGCAGAGGCAGGGCGAACACTGAAGCTTTCTTT. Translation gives CATSRGRANTEAFF.

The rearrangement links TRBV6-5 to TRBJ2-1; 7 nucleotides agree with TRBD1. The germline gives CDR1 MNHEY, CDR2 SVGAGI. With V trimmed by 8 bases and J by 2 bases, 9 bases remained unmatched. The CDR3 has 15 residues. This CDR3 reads CASGLGQEAYNEQFF. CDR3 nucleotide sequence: TGTGCCAGCGGTTTAGGACAGGAAGCCTACAATGAGCAGTTCTTC.

The CDR3 DNA is TGTGCCAGCAGTGATGGGGTTGCGGGGGGAAACACCATATATTTT. Its translation is CASSDGVAGGNTIYF. J is TRBJ1-3 and V is TRBV2, with D unresolved. Germline CDR1 is SNHLY and CDR2 is FYNNEI. The CDR3 sequence is 15 residues long. Trimming removed 3 bases from V and 4 bases from J, with 13 bases in between.

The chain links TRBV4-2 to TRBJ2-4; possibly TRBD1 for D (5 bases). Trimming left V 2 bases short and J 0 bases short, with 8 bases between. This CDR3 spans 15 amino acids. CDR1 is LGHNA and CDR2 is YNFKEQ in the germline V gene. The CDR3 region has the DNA TGTGCCAGCAGCCAACCCGGACAAGCCAAAAACATTCAGTACTTC. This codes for CASSQPGQAKNIQYF.

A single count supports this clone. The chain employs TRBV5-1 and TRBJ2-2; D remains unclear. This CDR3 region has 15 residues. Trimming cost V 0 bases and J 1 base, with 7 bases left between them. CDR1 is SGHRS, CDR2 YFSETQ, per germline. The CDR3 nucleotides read TGCGCCAGCAGCTTGGGACACCAGAACACCGGGGAGCTGTTTTTT. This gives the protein CASSLGHQNTGELFF. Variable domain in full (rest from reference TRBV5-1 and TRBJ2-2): KAGVTQTPRYLIKTRGQQVTLSCSPISGHRSVSWYQQTPGQGLQFLFEYFSETQRNKGNFPGRFSGRQFSNSRSEMNVSTLELGDSALYLCASSLGHQNTGELFFGEGSRLTVL.

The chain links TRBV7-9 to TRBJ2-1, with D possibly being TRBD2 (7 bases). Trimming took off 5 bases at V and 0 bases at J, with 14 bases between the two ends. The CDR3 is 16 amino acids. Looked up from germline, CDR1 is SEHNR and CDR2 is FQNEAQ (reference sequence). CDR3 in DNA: TGTGCCAGCAGCCCCCTGGGAGGGGGCTCCTACAATGAGCAGTTCTTC. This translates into CASSPLGGGSYNEQFF.

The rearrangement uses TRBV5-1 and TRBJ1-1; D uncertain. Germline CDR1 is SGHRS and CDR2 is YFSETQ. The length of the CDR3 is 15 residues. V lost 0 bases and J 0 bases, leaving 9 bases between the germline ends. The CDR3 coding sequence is TGCGCCAGCAGCTTGGGCCGACTCATGAACACTGAAGCTTTCTTT. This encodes CASSLGRLMNTEAFF.

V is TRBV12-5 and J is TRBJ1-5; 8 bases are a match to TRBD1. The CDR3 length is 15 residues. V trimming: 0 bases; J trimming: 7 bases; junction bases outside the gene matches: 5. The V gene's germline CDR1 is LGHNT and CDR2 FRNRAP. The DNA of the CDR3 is TGTGCTAGTGGTTTGGTCAGGGGGCAAGGACAGCCCCAGCATTTT. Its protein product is CASGLVRGQGQPQHF.

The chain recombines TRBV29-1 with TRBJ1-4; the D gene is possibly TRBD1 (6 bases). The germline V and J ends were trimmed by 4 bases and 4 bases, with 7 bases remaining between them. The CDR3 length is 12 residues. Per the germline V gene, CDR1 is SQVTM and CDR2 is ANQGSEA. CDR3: CSVGQDNEKLFF. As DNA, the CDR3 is TGCAGCGTTGGACAGGATAATGAAAAACTGTTTTTT.

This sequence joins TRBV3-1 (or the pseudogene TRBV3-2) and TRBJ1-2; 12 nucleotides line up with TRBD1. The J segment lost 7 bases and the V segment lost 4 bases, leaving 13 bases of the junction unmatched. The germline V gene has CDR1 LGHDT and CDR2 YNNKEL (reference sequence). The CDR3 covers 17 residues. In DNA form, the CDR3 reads TGTGCCAGCAGCCCCCTTCCGGGACAGGGGGCTAGTCTTGGCTACACCTTC. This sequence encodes CASSPLPGQGASLGYTF.

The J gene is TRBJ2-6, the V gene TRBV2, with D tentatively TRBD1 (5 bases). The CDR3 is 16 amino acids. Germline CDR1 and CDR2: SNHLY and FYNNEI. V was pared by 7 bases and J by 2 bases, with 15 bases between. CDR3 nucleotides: TGTGCCAGCACCACCCAGGGATTTGCTGGGGCCAACGTCCTGACTTTC. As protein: CASTTQGFAGANVLTF. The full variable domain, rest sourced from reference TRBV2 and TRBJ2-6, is EPEVTQTPSHQVTQMGQEVILRCVPISNHLYFYWYRQILGQKVEFLVSFYNNEISEKSEIFDDQFSVERPDGSNFTLKIRSTKLEDSAMYFCASTTQGFAGANVLTFGAGSRLTVL.

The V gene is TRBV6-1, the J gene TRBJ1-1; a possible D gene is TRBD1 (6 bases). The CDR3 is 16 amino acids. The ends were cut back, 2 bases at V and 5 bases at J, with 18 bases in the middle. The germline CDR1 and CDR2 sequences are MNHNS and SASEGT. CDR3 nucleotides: TGTGCCAGCAGTGAAAGATGGGGAGGGGGAATTACTGAAGCTTTCTTT. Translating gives CASSERWGGGITEAFF.

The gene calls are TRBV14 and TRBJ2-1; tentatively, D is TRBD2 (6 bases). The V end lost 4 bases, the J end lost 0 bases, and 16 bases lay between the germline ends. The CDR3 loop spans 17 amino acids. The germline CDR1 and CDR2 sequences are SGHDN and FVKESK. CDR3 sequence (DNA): TGTGCCAGCAGCCCTCAAAAGCGGGCAAGCTCCTACAATGAGCAGTTCTTC. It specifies CASSPQKRASSYNEQFF.

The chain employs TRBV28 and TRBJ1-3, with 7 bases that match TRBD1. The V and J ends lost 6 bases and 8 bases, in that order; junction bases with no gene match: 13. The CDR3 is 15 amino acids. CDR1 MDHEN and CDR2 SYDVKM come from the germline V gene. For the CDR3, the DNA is TGTGCCAGCAGGGGATCAACGACAGGGATGGACACCATATATTTT. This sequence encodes CASRGSTTGMDTIYF.

The chain's CDR3 is CASSQWGGGGSFIYGYTF. The CDR3 DNA follows: TGTGCCAGCAGCCAATGGGGAGGAGGAGGGAGTTTTATTTATGGCTACACCTTC. The chain recombines TRBV4-2 with TRBJ1-2; D gene unclear. There are 18 residues in the CDR3. Trimming took 2 bases from V and 5 from J, leaving 24 bases between them. From germline, CDR1 is LGHNA and CDR2 YNFKEQ.

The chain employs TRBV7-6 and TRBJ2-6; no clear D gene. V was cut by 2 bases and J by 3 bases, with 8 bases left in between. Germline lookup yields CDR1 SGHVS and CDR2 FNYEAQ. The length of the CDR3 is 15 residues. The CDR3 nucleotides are TGTGCCAGCAGCTTAAACAGAAATGGGGCCAACGTCCTGACTTTC. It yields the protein CASSLNRNGANVLTF.

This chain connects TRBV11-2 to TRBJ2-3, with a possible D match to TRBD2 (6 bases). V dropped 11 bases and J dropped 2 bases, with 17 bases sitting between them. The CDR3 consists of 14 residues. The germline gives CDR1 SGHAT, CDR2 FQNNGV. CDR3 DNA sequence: TGTGCCCGGGCAGAGGCGGGGTACACAGATACGCAGTATTTT. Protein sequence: CARAEAGYTDTQYF. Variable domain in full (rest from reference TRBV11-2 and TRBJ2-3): EAGVAQSPRYKIIEKRQSVAFWCNPISGHATLYWYQQILGQGPKLLIQFQNNGVVDDSQLPKDRFSAERLKGVDSTLKIQPAKLEDSAVYLCARAEAGYTDTQYFGPGTRLTVL.

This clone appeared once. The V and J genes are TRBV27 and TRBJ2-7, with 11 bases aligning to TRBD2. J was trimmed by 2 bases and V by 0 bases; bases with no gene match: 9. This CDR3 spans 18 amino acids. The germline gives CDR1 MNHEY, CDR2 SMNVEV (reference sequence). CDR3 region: CASSLSTPTSGRTYEQYF. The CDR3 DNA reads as TGTGCCAGCAGTTTATCGACCCCCACTAGCGGGAGAACCTACGAGCAGTACTTC.

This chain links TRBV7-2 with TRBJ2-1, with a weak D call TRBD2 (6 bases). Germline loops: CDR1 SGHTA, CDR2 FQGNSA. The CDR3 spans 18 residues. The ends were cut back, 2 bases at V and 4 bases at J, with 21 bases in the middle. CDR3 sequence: CASSLNGLTHTFYNEQFF. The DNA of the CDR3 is TGTGCCAGCAGCTTAAACGGACTAACGCATACCTTTTACAATGAGCAGTTCTTC.

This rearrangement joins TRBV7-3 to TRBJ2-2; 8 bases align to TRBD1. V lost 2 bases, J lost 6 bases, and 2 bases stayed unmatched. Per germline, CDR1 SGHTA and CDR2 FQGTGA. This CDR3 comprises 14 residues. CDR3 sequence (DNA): TGTGCCAGCAGCTTACAGGGGGCTGCCGGGGAGCTGTTTTTT. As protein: CASSLQGAAGELFF. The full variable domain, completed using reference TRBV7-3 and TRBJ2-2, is GAGVSQTPSNKVTEKGKYVELRCDPISGHTALYWYRQSLGQGPEFLIYFQGTGAADDSGLPNDRFFAVRPEGSVSTLKIQRTERGDSAVYLCASSLQGAAGELFFGEGSRLTVL.

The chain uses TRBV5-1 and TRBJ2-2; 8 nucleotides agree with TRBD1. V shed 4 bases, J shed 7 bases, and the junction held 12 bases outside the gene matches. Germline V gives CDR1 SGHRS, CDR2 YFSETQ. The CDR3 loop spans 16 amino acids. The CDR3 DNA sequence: TGCGCCAGCAGCACCGCGACAGGGGCGCAAGGCGGGGAGCTGTTTTTT. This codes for CASSTATGAQGGELFF.

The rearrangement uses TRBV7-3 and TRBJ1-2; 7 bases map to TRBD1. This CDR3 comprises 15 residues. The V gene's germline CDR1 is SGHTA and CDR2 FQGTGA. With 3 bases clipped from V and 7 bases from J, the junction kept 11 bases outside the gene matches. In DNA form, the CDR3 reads TGTGCCAGCAGCTTTGGGGTAACAGGGGAAGGTGGCTACACCTTC. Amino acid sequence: CASSFGVTGEGGYTF. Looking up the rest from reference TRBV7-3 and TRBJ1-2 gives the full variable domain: GAGVSQTPSNKVTEKGKYVELRCDPISGHTALYWYRQSLGQGPEFLIYFQGTGAADDSGLPNDRFFAVRPEGSVSTLKIQRTERGDSAVYLCASSFGVTGEGGYTFGSGTRLTVV.

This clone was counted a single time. In nucleotides, the CDR3 is TGTGCCAGCAGCAGCCAACAGGGAAGTGAGCAGTTCTTC. It encodes CASSSQQGSEQFF. The gene calls are TRBV11-3 and TRBJ2-1, with a tentative D call TRBD1 (6 bases). The V end lost 5 bases, the J end lost 9 bases, and 14 bases lay between the germline ends. This CDR3 has 13 residues. CDR1 is SGHNT, CDR2 YENEEA, per germline.

The CDR3 nucleotides are TGTGCCAGCAGCTCCTTGGACAGGACCTACGAGCAGTACTTC. Translation: CASSSLDRTYEQYF. The chain carries TRBV5-4 and TRBJ2-7; 7 bases agree with TRBD1. Looked up from germline, CDR1 is SGHNT and CDR2 is YYREEE (reference sequence). The CDR3 sequence is 14 residues long. J lost 2 bases, V lost 3 bases, and 5 bases had no gene match.

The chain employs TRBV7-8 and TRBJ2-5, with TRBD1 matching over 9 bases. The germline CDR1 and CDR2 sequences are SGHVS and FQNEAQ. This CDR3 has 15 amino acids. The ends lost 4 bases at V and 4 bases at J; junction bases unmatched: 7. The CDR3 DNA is TGTGCCAGCAGCTACCGGGACAGGGAGGGAGAGACCCAGTACTTC. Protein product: CASSYRDREGETQYF.

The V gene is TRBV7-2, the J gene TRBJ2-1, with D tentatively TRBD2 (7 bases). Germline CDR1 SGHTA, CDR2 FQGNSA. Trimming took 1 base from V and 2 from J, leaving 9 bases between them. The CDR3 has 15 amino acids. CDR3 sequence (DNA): TGTGCCAGCAGCTTAGAGGGGGGGCCCTACAATGAGCAGTTCTTC. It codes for CASSLEGGPYNEQFF.